The TCR beta chain under discussion was sequenced for a study of post-analysis software for immune sequencing data. As for the study in general: The cohort encompassed relapsing-remitting, secondary progressive and progressive-relapsing multiple sclerosis disease courses. Study observations and caveats: Five or six TRBV segments, TRBV5-6, TRBV5-1 and TRBV20-1 among them, were found more frequent in patients than controls. Among multiple sclerosis patients, normalized Chao1 diversity was significantly below that of controls.

Trimming cost V 5 bases and J 0 bases; bases outside gene matches: 9. The CDR3 spans 18 residues. CDR1 and CDR2 (germline): SGHTA, FQGTGA. Libraries were made from TCR beta cDNA, and they carried unique molecular identifiers. Each batch of about 0.9 to 10 million T cells produced some 450,000 cDNA molecules. TCRdb itself ran the PCR reads through MiXCR, one entry per CDR3 protein. The sample records 650,000 to 850,000 distinct CDR3 sequences, about half being singletons. A remark on this clonotype: The target antigen is unknown.

Source material: blood. The genes are TRBV7-3 and TRBJ2-7; 14 positions match TRBD2. This receptor was identified in a girl aged 5-17 years with multiple sclerosis. CDR3 residues: CASSRTGLAGANSYEQYF. The CDR3 DNA reads as TGTGCCAGCAGCCGCACGGGACTAGCGGGGGCCAACTCCTACGAGCAGTACTTC. The full variable domain, completed using reference TRBV7-3 and TRBJ2-7, is GAGVSQTPSNKVTEKGKYVELRCDPISGHTALYWYRQSLGQGPEFLIYFQGTGAADDSGLPNDRFFAVRPEGSVSTLKIQRTERGDSAVYLCASSRTGLAGANSYEQYFGPGTRLTVT.